The sequence of this T cell receptor (beta chain) was determined in a study of blood T cell repertoires in COVID-19. About the study: Researchers got acute and convalescent COVID-19 samples from the United States, Italy and Spain.

This CDR3 region has 15 residues. J gave up 5 bases and V 4 bases, and 3 bases lay outside the gene matches. CDR1 and CDR2 (germline): SEHNR, FQNEAQ (reference sequence). In the original processing: Amplification of reference gene primers was used by the study to estimate nucleated cell counts. This table comes from immunoSEQ multiplex PCR, and its TCRdb copy is limited to in-frame clones, with some not included. Clonal size and the V and J genes are those of that table, whereas D and trimming came from the DNA. Counted here are almost 350,000 clones, approximately 89% occurring once; the ten biggest clones make up 3.9%.

The gene calls are TRBV7-9 and TRBJ1-6; 9 positions match TRBD1. The sequence derives from a woman aged 60-70 years with COVID-19, enrolled during active disease. Sequenced input: peripheral blood. CDR3: CASSSWDRDNSPLHF. The CDR3 DNA reads as TGTGCCAGCAGCTCCTGGGACAGGGATAATTCACCCCTCCACTTT.